These 17 T cell receptor beta chains originate from one sample sequenced in a study of T cells in Graves' hyperthyroidism and ophthalmopathy. RNA transcripts served as the template for amplifying TCR beta CDR3 regions. Initially, a first-round RT-PCR of the TCR CDR3 employed the HTBI primer set. MiXCR, applied by TCRdb to the multiplex PCR reads, yields one record per CDR3 protein. This sample has about 560,000 distinct CDR3 sequences, with 16% found just once. Material for sequencing was blood. The receptors originated from a young woman with Graves' hyperthyroidism.

This clonotype was picked up many times. V and J are TRBV28 and TRBJ2-1, with unresolved D. Germline V gene data show CDR1 as MDHEN and CDR2 as SYDVKM. V lost 3 bases to trimming and J lost 5 bases, with 14 bases between them. The CDR3 spans 15 residues. Here the CDR3 reads CASSFRPKGNNEQFF. The CDR3 DNA reads as TGTGCCAGCAGTTTCCGTCCAAAGGGTAACAATGAGCAGTTCTTC.

This clonotype was picked up a small number of times. J is TRBJ1-5 and V is TRBV6-1; possibly TRBD1 for D (5 bases). V was pared by 8 bases and J by 6 bases, with 23 bases between. Germline V CDR1 and CDR2: MNHNS, SASEGT. The CDR3 has 16 residues. The CDR3 reads CASPRRGGRCGQPQHF. The DNA of the CDR3 is TGTGCCAGCCCCCGACGCGGGGGGAGATGCGGTCAGCCCCAGCATTTT.

The chain couples TRBV5-1 to TRBJ2-1; tentatively, D is TRBD1 (5 bases). Germline loops: CDR1 SGHRS, CDR2 YFSETQ. CDR3 size: 14 residues. The germline V and J ends were trimmed by 2 bases and 3 bases, with 9 bases remaining between them. CDR3 protein: CASSLSQGYNEQFF. The CDR3 nucleotides read TGCGCCAGCAGCTTATCCCAGGGCTACAATGAGCAGTTCTTC.

This chain uses TRBV12-3 or TRBV12-4 with TRBJ1-5; D call uncertain. The V and J ends lost 2 bases and 2 bases respectively, with 7 bases between them. The CDR3 consists of 14 residues. CDR3 in DNA: TGTGCCAGCAGTTTACCGAGGGGCAATCAGCCCCAGCATTTT. Translation: CASSLPRGNQPQHF.

Points on this clonotype: Germline is not matched at one junction end, which may reflect a read error. V gene TRBV30 combines with J gene TRBJ1-1; unclear D gene. In germline, CDR1 is GTSNPN, CDR2 SVGIG (reference sequence). This CDR3 spans 13 amino acids. The CDR3 nucleotides read TGTGCCTGGAGTCAAGCAGCTAAGAGTGAAGCTTGCTTT. Its translation is CAWSQAAKSEACF.

This clonotype was found many times. The genes are TRBV18 and TRBJ2-1, with D possibly matching TRBD2 (6 bases). CDR3 size: 15 residues. Trimming left V 2 bases short and J 2 bases short, with 10 bases between. Germline CDR1 KGHSH, CDR2 LQKENI. In DNA, the CDR3 is TGTGCCAGCTCACCAGTGCGGGGAACCTACAATGAGCAGTTCTTC. The encoded protein is CASSPVRGTYNEQFF.

This clonotype was counted only a few times. This rearrangement joins TRBV4-1 to TRBJ2-3; D is perhaps TRBD1 or TRBD2 (5 bases each). Germline V gene sequence: CDR1 MGHRA, CDR2 YSYEKL. V lost 2 bases and J 6 bases, leaving 12 bases between the germline ends. There are 14 residues in the CDR3. Here the CDR3 reads CASSQRGPSDTQYF. CDR3 nucleotide sequence: TGCGCCAGCAGCCAAAGGGGACCCAGCGATACGCAGTATTTT.

This clonotype was seen repeatedly, ten times or more. The CDR3 DNA sequence: TGTGCCAGCAGTCTGGACATTGGCGCCTACGAGCAGTACTTC. Its translation is CASSLDIGAYEQYF. This chain connects TRBV6-1 to TRBJ2-7; TRBD1 might be the D (5 bases). Trimming shortened V by 5 bases and J by 2 bases, and 13 bases separated the two germline ends. Germline CDR1 MNHNS, CDR2 SASEGT. The CDR3 sequence is 14 residues long.

The V call is TRBV4-2, the J call TRBJ2-7, with D possibly TRBD2 on 6 matching bases. CDR3 length: 16 amino acids. V was cut by 1 base and J by 0 bases, with 13 bases left in between. Germline assignment: CDR1 LGHNA and CDR2 YNFKEQ. CDR3 sequence: CASSQAVADSSYEQYF. The CDR3 coding sequence is TGTGCCAGCAGCCAAGCCGTAGCGGATAGCTCCTACGAGCAGTACTTC.

This clonotype was detected only a few times. The CDR3 DNA reads TGTGCCAGCAGTTTAAGTTGGTATGGCTACACCTTC. Translated: CASSLSWYGYTF. V and J are TRBV12-3 or TRBV12-4 and TRBJ1-2; D gene uncertain. The CDR3 extends over 12 amino acids. Deletions cut 2 bases from V and 5 bases from J, with 6 bases between.

This chain uses TRBV12-3 or TRBV12-4 with TRBJ2-2; 11 nucleotides line up with TRBD1. The CDR3 has 15 residues. V dropped 6 bases and J dropped 7; count of bases not matched to a gene: 7. CDR3 amino acids: CASREDRGRYGELFF. The CDR3 DNA sequence: TGTGCCAGCAGGGAGGACAGGGGGCGGTACGGGGAGCTGTTTTTT.

This clonotype appeared many times. The chain combines TRBV7-9 with TRBJ1-1; D unclear. Looked up from germline, CDR1 is SEHNR and CDR2 is FQNEAQ (reference sequence). Trimming stripped 2 bases from V and 3 bases from J, with 13 bases between. The CDR3 contains 15 residues. CDR3 in amino acids: CASSLRGLGDTEAFF. Here the CDR3 DNA reads TGTGCCAGCAGCTTAAGAGGACTGGGAGACACTGAAGCTTTCTTT. Full variable domain (remainder filled in from reference TRBV7-9 and TRBJ1-1): DTGVSQNPRHKITKRGQNVTFRCDPISEHNRLYWYRQTLGQGPEFLTYFQNEAQLEKSRLLSDRFSAERPKGSFSTLEIQRTEQGDSAMYLCASSLRGLGDTEAFFGQGTRLTVV.

As to this clonotype: Germline and junction disagree at one end, which may indicate a read error. J is TRBJ1-1 and V is TRBV10-3, with 7 bases lining up with TRBD1. This CDR3 has 13 amino acids. Germline V gene lookup returns CDR1 ENHRY and CDR2 SYGVKD. The CDR3 protein is CAITEGQKDEAFF. CDR3 nucleotides: TGTGCCATCACTGAGGGACAGAAGGATGAAGCTTTCTTT.

The table lists this clonotype with many counts. The chain has TRBV11-2 and TRBJ2-1; 12 positions match TRBD2. V lost 4 bases and J lost 6; bases outside the gene matches: 4. CDR1 and CDR2 (germline): SGHAT, FQNNGV. The CDR3 is 15 residues long. DNA of the CDR3: TGTGCCAGCAGCTCGACTAGCGGGAGTGGCAATGAGCAGTTCTTC. It specifies CASSSTSGSGNEQFF.

This clonotype was found a few times. V is TRBV18 and J is TRBJ2-3; D call uncertain. CDR1 is KGHSH and CDR2 is LQKENI in the germline V gene. With 2 bases removed from V and 2 bases from J, the gap between germline ends came to 8 bases. CDR3 length: 14 amino acids. The CDR3 nucleotides are TGTGCCAGCTCACCAGCAAGGGCCACAGATACGCAGTATTTT. Amino acid sequence: CASSPARATDTQYF.

This clonotype has ten or more counts. The J gene is TRBJ1-1, the V gene TRBV6-2 or TRBV6-3; 11 bases fit TRBD1. V lost 5 bases and J lost 3; bases outside the gene matches: 8. The CDR3 has 16 residues. In germline, CDR1 is MNHEY, CDR2 SVGEGT. The CDR3 nucleotides read TGTGCCAGCAGTGTCCCGGGACAGGGGGAGGACACTGAAGCTTTCTTT. Translated, it gives CASSVPGQGEDTEAFF.

In its sample, this clonotype was seen a few times. The V and J genes are TRBV19 and TRBJ2-6; D is possibly TRBD2 (5 bases). The germline CDR1 and CDR2 sequences are LNHDA and SQIVND (reference sequence). The CDR3 runs to 15 residues. Trimming stripped 3 bases from V and 2 bases from J, with 8 bases between. In DNA form, the CDR3 reads TGTGCCAGTAGTATTTCCGGGACTGGGGCCAACGTCCTGACTTTC. The encoded protein is CASSISGTGANVLTF. Filled out from reference TRBV19 and TRBJ2-6, the complete variable domain reads DGGITQSPKYLFRKEGQNVTLSCEQNLNHDAMYWYRQDPGQGLRLIYYSQIVNDFQKGDIAEGYSVSREKKESFPLTVTSAQKNPTAFYLCASSISGTGANVLTFGAGSRLTVL.